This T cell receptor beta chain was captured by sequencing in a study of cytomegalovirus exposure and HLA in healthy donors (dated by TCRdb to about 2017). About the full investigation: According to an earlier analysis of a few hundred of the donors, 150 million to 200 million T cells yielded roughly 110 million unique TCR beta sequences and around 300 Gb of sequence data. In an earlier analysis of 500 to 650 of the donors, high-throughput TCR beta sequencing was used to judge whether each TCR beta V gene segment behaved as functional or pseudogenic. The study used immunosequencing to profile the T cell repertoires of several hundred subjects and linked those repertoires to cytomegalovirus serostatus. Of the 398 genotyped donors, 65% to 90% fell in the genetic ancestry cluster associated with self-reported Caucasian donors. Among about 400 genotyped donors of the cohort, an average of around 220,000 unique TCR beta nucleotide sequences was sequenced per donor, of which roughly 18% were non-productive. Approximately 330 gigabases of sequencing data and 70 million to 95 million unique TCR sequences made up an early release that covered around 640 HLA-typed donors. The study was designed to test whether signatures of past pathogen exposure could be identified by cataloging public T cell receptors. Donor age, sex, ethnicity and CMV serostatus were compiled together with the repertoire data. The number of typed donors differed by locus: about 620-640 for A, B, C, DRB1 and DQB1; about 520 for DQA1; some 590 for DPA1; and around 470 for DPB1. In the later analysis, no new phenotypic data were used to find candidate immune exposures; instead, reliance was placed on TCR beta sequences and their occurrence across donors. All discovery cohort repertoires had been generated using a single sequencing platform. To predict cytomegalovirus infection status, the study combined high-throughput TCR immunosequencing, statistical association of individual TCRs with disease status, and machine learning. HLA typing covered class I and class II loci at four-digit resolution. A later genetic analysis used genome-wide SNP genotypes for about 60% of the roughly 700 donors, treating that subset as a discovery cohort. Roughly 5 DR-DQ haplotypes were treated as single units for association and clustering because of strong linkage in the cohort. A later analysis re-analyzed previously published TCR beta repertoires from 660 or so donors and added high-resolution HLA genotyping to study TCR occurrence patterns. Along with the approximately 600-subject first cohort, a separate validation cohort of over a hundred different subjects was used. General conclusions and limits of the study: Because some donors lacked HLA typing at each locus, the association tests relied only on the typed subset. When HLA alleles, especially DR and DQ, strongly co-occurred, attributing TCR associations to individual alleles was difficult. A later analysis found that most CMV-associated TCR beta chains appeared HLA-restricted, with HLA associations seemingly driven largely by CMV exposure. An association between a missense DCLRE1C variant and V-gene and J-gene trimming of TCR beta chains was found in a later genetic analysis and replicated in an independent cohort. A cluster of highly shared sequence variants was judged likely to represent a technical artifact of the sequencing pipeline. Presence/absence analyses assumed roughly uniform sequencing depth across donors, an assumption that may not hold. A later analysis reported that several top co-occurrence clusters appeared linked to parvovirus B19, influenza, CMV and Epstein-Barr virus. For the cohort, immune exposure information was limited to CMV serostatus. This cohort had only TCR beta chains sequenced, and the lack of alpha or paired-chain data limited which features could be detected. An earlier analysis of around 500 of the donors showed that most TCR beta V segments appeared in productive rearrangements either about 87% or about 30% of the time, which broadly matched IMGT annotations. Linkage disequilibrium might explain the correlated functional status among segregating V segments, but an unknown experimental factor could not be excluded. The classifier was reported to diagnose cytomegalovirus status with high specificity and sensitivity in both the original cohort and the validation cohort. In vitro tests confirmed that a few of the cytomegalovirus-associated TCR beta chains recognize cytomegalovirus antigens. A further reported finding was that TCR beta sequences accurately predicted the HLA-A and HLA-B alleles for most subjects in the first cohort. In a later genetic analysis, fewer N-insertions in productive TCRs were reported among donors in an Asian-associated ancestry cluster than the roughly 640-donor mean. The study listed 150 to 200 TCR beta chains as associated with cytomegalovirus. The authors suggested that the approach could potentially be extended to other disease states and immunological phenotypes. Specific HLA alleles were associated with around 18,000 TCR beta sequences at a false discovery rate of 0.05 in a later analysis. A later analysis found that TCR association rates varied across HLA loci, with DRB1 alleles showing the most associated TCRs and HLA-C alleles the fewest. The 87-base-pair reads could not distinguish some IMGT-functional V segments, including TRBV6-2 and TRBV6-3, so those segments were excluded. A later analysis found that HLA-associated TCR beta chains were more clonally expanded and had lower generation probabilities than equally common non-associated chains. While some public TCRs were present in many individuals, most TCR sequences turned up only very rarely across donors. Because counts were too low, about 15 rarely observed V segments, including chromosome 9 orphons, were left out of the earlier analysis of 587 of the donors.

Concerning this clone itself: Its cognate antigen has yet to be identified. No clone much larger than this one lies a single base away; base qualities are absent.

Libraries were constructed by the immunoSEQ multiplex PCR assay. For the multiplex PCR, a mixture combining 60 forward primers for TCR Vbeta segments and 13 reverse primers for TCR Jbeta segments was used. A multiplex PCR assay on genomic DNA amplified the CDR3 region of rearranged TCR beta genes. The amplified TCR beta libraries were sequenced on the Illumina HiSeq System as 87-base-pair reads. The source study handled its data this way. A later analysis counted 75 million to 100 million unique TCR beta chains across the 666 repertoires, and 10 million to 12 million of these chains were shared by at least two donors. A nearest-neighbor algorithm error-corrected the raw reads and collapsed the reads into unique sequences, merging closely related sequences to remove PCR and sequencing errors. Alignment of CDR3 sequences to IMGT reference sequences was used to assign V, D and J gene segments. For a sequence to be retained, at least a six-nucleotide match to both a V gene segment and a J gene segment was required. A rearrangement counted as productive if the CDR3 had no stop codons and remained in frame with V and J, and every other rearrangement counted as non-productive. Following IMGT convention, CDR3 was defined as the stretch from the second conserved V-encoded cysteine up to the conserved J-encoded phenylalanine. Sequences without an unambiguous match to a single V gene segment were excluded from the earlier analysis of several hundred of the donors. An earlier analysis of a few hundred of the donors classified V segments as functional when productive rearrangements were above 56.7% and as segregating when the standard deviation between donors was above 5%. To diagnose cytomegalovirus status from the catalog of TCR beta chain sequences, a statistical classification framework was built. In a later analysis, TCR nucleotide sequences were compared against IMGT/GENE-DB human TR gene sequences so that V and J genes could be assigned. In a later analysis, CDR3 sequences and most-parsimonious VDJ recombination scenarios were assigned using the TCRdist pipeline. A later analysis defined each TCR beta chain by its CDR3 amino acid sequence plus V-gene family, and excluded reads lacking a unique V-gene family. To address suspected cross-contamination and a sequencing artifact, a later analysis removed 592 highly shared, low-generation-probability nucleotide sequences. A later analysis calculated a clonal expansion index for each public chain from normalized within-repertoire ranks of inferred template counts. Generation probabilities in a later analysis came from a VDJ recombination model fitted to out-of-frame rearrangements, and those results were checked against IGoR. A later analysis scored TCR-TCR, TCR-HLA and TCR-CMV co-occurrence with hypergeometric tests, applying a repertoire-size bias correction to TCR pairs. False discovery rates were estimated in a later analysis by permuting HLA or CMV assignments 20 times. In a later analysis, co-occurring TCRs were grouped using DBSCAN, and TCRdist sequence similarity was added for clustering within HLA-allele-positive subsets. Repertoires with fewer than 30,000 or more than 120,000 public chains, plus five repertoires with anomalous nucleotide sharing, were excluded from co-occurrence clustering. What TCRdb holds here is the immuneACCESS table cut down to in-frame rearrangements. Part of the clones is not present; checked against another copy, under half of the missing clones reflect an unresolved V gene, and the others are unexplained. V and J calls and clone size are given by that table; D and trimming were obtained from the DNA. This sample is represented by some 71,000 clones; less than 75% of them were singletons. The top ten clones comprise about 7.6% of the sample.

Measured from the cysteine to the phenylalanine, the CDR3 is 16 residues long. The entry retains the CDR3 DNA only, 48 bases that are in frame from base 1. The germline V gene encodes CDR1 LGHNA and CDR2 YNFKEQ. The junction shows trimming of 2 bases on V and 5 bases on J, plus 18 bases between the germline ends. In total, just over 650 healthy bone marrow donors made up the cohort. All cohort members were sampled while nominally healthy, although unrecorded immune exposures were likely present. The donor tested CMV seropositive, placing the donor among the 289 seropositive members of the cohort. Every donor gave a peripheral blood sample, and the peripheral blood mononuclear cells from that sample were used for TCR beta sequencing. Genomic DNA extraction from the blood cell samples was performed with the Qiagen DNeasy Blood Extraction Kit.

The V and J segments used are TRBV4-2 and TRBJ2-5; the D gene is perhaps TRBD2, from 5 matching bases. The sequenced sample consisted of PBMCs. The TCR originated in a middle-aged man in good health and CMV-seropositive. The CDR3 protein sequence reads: CASSQFGDPLRETQYF. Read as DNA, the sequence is TGTGCCAGCAGCCAATTCGGGGATCCCCTCCGGGAGACCCAGTACTTC.